This TCR beta chain is from a study of vaccination effects on CD4 cells after COVID-19. In the case of this clone: What it binds is unknown.

Measured with immunoSEQ multiplex PCR; TCRdb has only the in-frame clones, and not every one. The sample contains some 22,000 clones, about 76% of which appear only once. V lost 5 bases and J lost 11, with 16 bases in between. Germline assignment: CDR1 MNHEY and CDR2 SMNVEV (reference sequence). The CDR3 is 13 residues long. ViraFEST used viral peptide pools to expand antigen-specific CD4+ T cells before sequencing. Following a 10-day culture, CD4+ T cells were purified. Vaccine recipients, nucleocapsid antibody negative, had no prior SARS-CoV-2 infection. Cultivation was performed at two million PBMC per well with 8.5 to 10 IU/ml IL-2 and 9.5 to 10 ug/ml peptides added.

The TCR was taken from a human donor who received a COVID-19 vaccine. The chain couples TRBV27 to TRBJ1-5; possibly TRBD1 for D (5 bases). The sample here was CD4+ T cells from PBMCs cultured with SARS-CoV-2 spike peptides, taken before COVID-19 vaccination. CDR3 DNA sequence: TGTGCCAGCAGTCCTTTGCCCGGGGCAGCCCAGCATTTT. Translation gives CASSPLPGAAQHF.